Below are 27 T cell receptor beta chains sequenced from a single sample in a study of identical twins. TCRdb used MiXCR to reprocess the 5' RACE reads, holding one entry per CDR3 protein. The sample has about 690,000 distinct CDR3 sequences, less than 25% seen once. In addition, the sample was reused for a study of T cells expressing NK-cell markers.

The material sequenced was PBMCs. The source of these receptors is a woman aged 18-30 years in good health.

The chain uses TRBV7-6 and TRBJ2-7; 12 bases are a match to TRBD2. The CDR3 has 15 amino acids. Per the germline V gene, CDR1 is SGHVS and CDR2 is FNYEAQ. Trimming at V came to 5 bases and at J to 4 bases, leaving 6 bases not matched to a gene. CDR3 loop: CASSPLAGGRYEQYF. In nucleotides, the CDR3 is TGTGCCAGCAGCCCACTAGCGGGGGGCCGTTACGAGCAGTACTTC.

About this clonotype itself: Its ends do not fully match the called genes, so a read error is possible. This chain uses TRBV20-1 with TRBJ1-1; D not certain. CDR1 DFQATT and CDR2 SNEGSKA come from the germline V gene (reference sequence). The CDR3 extends over 13 amino acids. The CDR3 nucleotides are TGCAGTGCTAGAGATCTGAGGGAAACTGAAGTTTTCTTT. It codes for CSARDLRETEVFF.

The table lists this clonotype with a few counts. CDR3 in DNA: TGTGCCAGCAGCTTGTCCGCGGACCCTACGCAGTATTTT. Translating it yields CASSLSADPTQYF. The chain links TRBV5-6 to TRBJ2-3, with D unclear. The CDR3 consists of 13 residues. Trimming cost V 1 base and J 8 bases, with 11 bases left between them. Germline V gene sequence: CDR1 SGHDT, CDR2 YYEEEE.

This clonotype was found a few times. V and J are TRBV9 and TRBJ2-7, with a weak D call TRBD2 (5 bases). Looked up from germline, CDR1 is SGDLS and CDR2 is YYNGEE. The CDR3 is 14 amino acids. V gave up 3 bases and J gave up 3 bases, with 13 bases separating them. CDR3 region: CASSAGLPGYEQYF. The CDR3 DNA sequence: TGTGCCAGCAGCGCCGGACTCCCGGGCTACGAGCAGTACTTC.

This clonotype was detected a few times. The chain couples TRBV5-1 to TRBJ1-1; weak D call: TRBD1 (5 bases). Germline V gene sequence: CDR1 SGHRS, CDR2 YFSETQ. CDR3 length: 11 residues. With 3 bases removed from V and 11 bases from J, the gap between germline ends came to 11 bases. The DNA for the CDR3 is TGCGCCAGCAGCTCAGGGCCTAGGGCTTTCTTT. Protein: CASSSGPRAFF.

The V and J genes are TRBV20-1 and TRBJ2-1; 7 bases fit TRBD1. The CDR3 has 13 amino acids. Germline V gene data show CDR1 as DFQATT and CDR2 as SNEGSKA (reference sequence). V trimming: 3 bases; J trimming: 4 bases; junction bases outside the gene matches: 3. CDR3 nucleotides: TGCAGTGCTAGGGAGGACAGGTACAATGAGCAGTTCTTC. The encoded protein is CSAREDRYNEQFF.

Many counts were recorded for this clonotype. V usage is TRBV6-4 and J usage is TRBJ2-3, with D possibly being TRBD1 (5 bases). The CDR3 length is 14 residues. From germline, CDR1 is MRHNA and CDR2 SNTAGT. Trimming removed 0 bases from V and 3 bases from J, with 7 bases in between. The CDR3 protein is CASSDSTETDTQYF. The CDR3 DNA reads TGTGCCAGCAGTGACTCGACAGAAACAGATACGCAGTATTTT.

The sample holds a few counts of this clonotype. The V gene is TRBV6-5, the J gene TRBJ2-5, with D possibly being TRBD1 (5 bases). V was clipped by 6 bases and J by 1 base, with 12 bases between them. The CDR3 covers 14 residues. Per germline, CDR1 MNHEY and CDR2 SVGAGI. The CDR3 region is CASRYQGVQETQYF. DNA of the CDR3: TGTGCCAGCAGGTACCAAGGGGTCCAAGAGACCCAGTACTTC.

This clonotype has at least ten counts. The rearrangement joins TRBV12-3 or TRBV12-4 to TRBJ2-7; the D gene is possibly TRBD1 (6 bases). The CDR3 covers 16 residues. The V end was cut by 6 bases, the J end by 0 bases, with 18 bases between. The CDR3 reads CASSPPTGRSSYEQYF. CDR3 DNA sequence: TGTGCCAGCAGCCCCCCGACAGGCCGGAGCTCCTACGAGCAGTACTTC.

This clonotype was seen a handful of times. The chain employs TRBV6-2 or TRBV6-3 and TRBJ2-2, with TRBD2 as a possible D gene (7 bases). CDR3 size: 14 residues. Germline lookup yields CDR1 MNHEY and CDR2 SVGEGT. The V end lost 3 bases, the J end lost 7 bases, and 12 bases lay between the germline ends. CDR3 residues: CASSYMRGRGELFF. DNA for the CDR3: TGTGCCAGCAGTTATATGCGGGGGCGCGGGGAGCTGTTTTTT.

The V gene is TRBV12-3 or TRBV12-4, the J gene TRBJ2-7; D is tentatively TRBD1 or TRBD2 (5 bases each). There are 16 residues in the CDR3. V was trimmed by 5 bases and J by 2 bases, leaving 19 bases between them. CDR3 sequence reads: CASSPGTGLATYEQYF. In DNA, the CDR3 is TGTGCCAGCAGTCCAGGCACGGGGCTCGCAACCTACGAGCAGTACTTC.

This clonotype was seen a few times. V is TRBV11-2 and J is TRBJ1-3, with unresolved D. Germline V gives CDR1 SGHAT, CDR2 FQNNGV. Trimming took 1 base from V and 0 from J, leaving 16 bases between them. CDR3 length: 18 residues. Written as DNA, the CDR3 is TGTGCCAGCAGCTTAGCTCTCCGCGACTCGATCTCTGGAAACACCATATATTTT. It codes for CASSLALRDSISGNTIYF.

This clonotype was counted many times. This chain joins TRBV6-1 and TRBJ2-7; no definite D call. The CDR3 runs 14 residues. The V end was cut by 3 bases, the J end by 0 bases, with 9 bases between. Germline V lookup: CDR1 MNHNS, CDR2 SASEGT. As DNA, the CDR3 is TGTGCCAGCAGTGAGGTCAGGCCCTCCTACGAGCAGTACTTC. Encoded protein: CASSEVRPSYEQYF.

The chain is built from TRBV6-5 and TRBJ1-5; D is perhaps TRBD1 (6 bases). Between the trimmed V and J ends, which lost 4 bases and 3 bases, there was a span of 10 bases. The germline CDR1 and CDR2 sequences are MNHEY and SVGAGI. The CDR3 has 14 residues. CDR3 loop: CASSSRDTNQPQHF. CDR3 in DNA: TGTGCCAGCAGTTCCAGGGACACCAATCAGCCCCAGCATTTT.

This clonotype appeared a few times. V and J are TRBV7-6 and TRBJ2-2, with TRBD2 as a possible D gene (6 bases). V lost 5 bases to trimming and J lost 6 bases, with 16 bases between them. The CDR3 has 15 residues. Germline V gene sequence: CDR1 SGHVS, CDR2 FNYEAQ. CDR3 in DNA: TGTGCCAGCAGCCGAGGAGGGCCAAGGGCCGGGGAGCTGTTTTTT. Its protein is CASSRGGPRAGELFF.

This clonotype was seen only a few times. The rearrangement joins TRBV20-1 to TRBJ2-5, with D uncertain. The CDR3 contains 12 residues. Looked up from germline, CDR1 is DFQATT and CDR2 is SNEGSKA (reference sequence). The V gene lost 6 bases and the J gene lost 5 bases, with 13 bases spanning the gap. The CDR3 here is CSASWASETQYF. The CDR3 DNA reads as TGCAGTGCCTCATGGGCCTCGGAGACCCAGTACTTC.

The sample holds many counts of this clonotype. CDR3 bases: TGCAGCGTTGAAGGGGACAGCCCCTACGAGCAGTACTTC. Its protein is CSVEGDSPYEQYF. V gene TRBV29-1 combines with J gene TRBJ2-7; the match to TRBD1 covers 7 bases. The CDR3 covers 13 residues. V lost 1 base and J lost 2; bases outside the gene matches: 2. Germline loops: CDR1 SQVTM, CDR2 ANQGSEA.

This rearrangement joins TRBV7-8 to TRBJ2-2; D may be TRBD1 (6 bases). V was cut by 6 bases and J by 4 bases, with 18 bases left in between. Germline lookup yields CDR1 SGHVS and CDR2 FQNEAQ. This CDR3 has 16 amino acids. The CDR3 loop is CASRTYQGMSTGELFF. The CDR3 DNA reads TGTGCCAGCAGGACTTATCAGGGGATGAGCACCGGGGAGCTGTTTTTT. The full variable domain, rest sourced from reference TRBV7-8 and TRBJ2-2, is GAGVSQSPRYKVAKRGQDVALRCDPISGHVSLFWYQQALGQGPEFLTYFQNEAQLDKSGLPSDRFFAERPEGSVSTLKIQRTQQEDSAVYLCASRTYQGMSTGELFFGEGSRLTVL.

The sample holds a few counts of this clonotype. The chain carries TRBV7-2 and TRBJ2-5, with D uncertain. This CDR3 contains 13 residues. Looked up from germline, CDR1 is SGHTA and CDR2 is FQGNSA. V was clipped by 1 base and J by 5 bases, with 8 bases between them. CDR3 sequence: CASSLVPLETQYF. CDR3 nucleotide sequence: TGTGCCAGCAGCTTAGTACCACTCGAGACCCAGTACTTC.

This clonotype showed up just a few times. The chain combines TRBV30 with TRBJ2-1; D might be TRBD1 (7 bases). The CDR3 contains 13 residues. Between the trimmed V and J ends, which lost 7 bases and 5 bases, there was a span of 15 bases. Germline values: CDR1 GTSNPN, CDR2 SVGIG (reference sequence). This chain's CDR3 is CASDREVDNEQFF. The DNA of the CDR3 is TGTGCCTCCGACAGGGAGGTCGACAATGAGCAGTTCTTC.

This clonotype came up many times. This chain connects TRBV9 to TRBJ2-3; TRBD1 is a possible D gene (6 bases). The germline V and J ends were trimmed by 0 bases and 2 bases, with 10 bases remaining between them. Germline V gene data show CDR1 as SGDLS and CDR2 as YYNGEE. CDR3 size: 15 residues. This chain's CDR3 is CASSVVGGSTDTQYF. The CDR3 DNA is TGTGCCAGCAGCGTAGTAGGGGGATCCACAGATACGCAGTATTTT.

The V call is TRBV12-3 or TRBV12-4, the J call TRBJ1-6; TRBD1 matches at 9 bases. Trimming cost V 7 bases and J 7 bases; bases outside gene matches: 5. CDR3 size: 14 residues. DNA of the CDR3: TGTGCCAGCACCACTACAGGGGGCAATTCACCCCTCCACTTT. Amino acid sequence: CASTTTGGNSPLHF.

This clonotype was observed a few times. CDR3 bases: TGTGCCAGCAGTTTCCCCCCCGCGGGAGGGATTGAGCAGTTCTTC. Encoded protein: CASSFPPAGGIEQFF. The chain uses TRBV6-2 or TRBV6-3 and TRBJ2-1; TRBD2 matches 9 bases. Germline CDR1 is MNHEY and CDR2 is SVGEGT. The V and J ends lost 4 bases and 9 bases, in that order; junction bases with no gene match: 10. The CDR3 is 15 amino acids.

This clonotype came up many times. J is TRBJ2-7 and V is TRBV10-1; D gene uncertain. This CDR3 contains 13 residues. Deletions cut 5 bases from V and 2 bases from J, with 10 bases between. Germline CDR1 is WNHNN and CDR2 is SYGVQD (reference sequence). CDR3 DNA sequence: TGCGCCAGCAGTCCAGGATCTACCTACGAGCAGTACTTC. It encodes CASSPGSTYEQYF.

This clonotype was counted ten times or more. V usage is TRBV3-1 and J usage is TRBJ2-5; TRBD1 or TRBD2 may be the D gene (5 bases each). Germline V gives CDR1 LGHDT, CDR2 YNNKEL (reference sequence). Trimming cost V 3 bases and J 4 bases, with 21 bases left between them. CDR3 length: 17 residues. CDR3 residues: CASSHTRGAQQRETQYF. The DNA for the CDR3 is TGTGCCAGCAGCCACACCAGAGGGGCCCAACAACGAGAGACCCAGTACTTC.

This clonotype has just a few counts. This chain uses TRBV5-1 with TRBJ1-1; no clear D gene. The ends were cut back, 3 bases at V and 2 bases at J, with 8 bases in the middle. This CDR3 is 13 amino acids long. Germline V gene lookup returns CDR1 SGHRS and CDR2 YFSETQ. The CDR3 nucleotides read TGCGCCAGCAGCTACGCCCTCAACACTGAAGCTTTCTTT. It encodes CASSYALNTEAFF.

The CDR3 is CSARVFGTSGYEQYF. In nucleotides, the CDR3 is TGCAGTGCTAGAGTTTTCGGGACTAGCGGCTACGAGCAGTACTTC. The gene calls are TRBV20-1 and TRBJ2-7; 11 positions match TRBD2. The CDR3 is 15 amino acids. V lost 1 base to trimming and J lost 3 bases; unmatched junction nucleotides: 5. Germline V CDR1 and CDR2: DFQATT, SNEGSKA (reference sequence).